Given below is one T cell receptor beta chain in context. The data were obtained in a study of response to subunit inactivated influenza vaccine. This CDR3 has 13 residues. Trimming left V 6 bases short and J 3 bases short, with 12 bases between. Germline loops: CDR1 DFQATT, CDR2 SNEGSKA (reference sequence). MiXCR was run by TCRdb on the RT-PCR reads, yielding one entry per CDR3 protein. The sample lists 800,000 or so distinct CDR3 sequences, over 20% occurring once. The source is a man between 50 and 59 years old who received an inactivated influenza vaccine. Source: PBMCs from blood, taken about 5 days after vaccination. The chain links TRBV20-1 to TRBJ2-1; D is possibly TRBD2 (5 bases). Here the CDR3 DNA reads TGCAGTGCCGTTACTAGTCTCTACAATGAGCAGTTCTTC. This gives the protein CSAVTSLYNEQFF.